These T cell receptor beta chains were read from a single sample in a study of regulatory T cells in long-lasting Graves disease. Each CDR3 protein gets one entry after TCRdb re-called the multiplex PCR reads with MiXCR. The repertoire consists of some 450,000 distinct CDR3 sequences, with over 15% occurring once and the leading ten covering about 10%. These data also formed part of another study, on T cells in Graves' hyperthyroidism and ophthalmopathy.

Sequencing used peripheral blood mononuclear cells (PBMCs), obtained at new diagnosis, from a patient treated with antithyroid drugs. All receptors come from a woman in her 30s with Graves disease. The CDR3 runs from the conserved cysteine through the conserved F or W. The order of the fields is V gene, D gene, J gene, clone size, CDR3 DNA, CDR3 protein. D genes are given only for firm matches. Only part of the rows carry a size: once, few, many, or a class if the clone is expanded.

TRBV4-1	-	TRBJ1-4	few	TGCGCCAGCAGCCAAGGAAGGACTTTAACTAATGAAAAACTGTTTTTT	CASSQGRTLTNEKLFF
TRBV29-1	-	TRBJ1-2	few	TGCAGCGTTGAAGAGGGGGCCCTCGGCTACACCTTC	CSVEEGALGYTF
TRBV24-1	TRBD2	TRBJ2-1	-	TGTGCCACCAGGGAAGGACTAGCGGGAACGGAGTTCTTC	CATREGLAGTEFF
TRBV30	-	TRBJ2-1	few	TGTGCCTGGACCATGAGGGGACCCTACAATGAGCAGTTCTTC	CAWTMRGPYNEQFF
TRBV15	-	TRBJ2-1	-	TGTGCCACCAGCAGAGAAAGCGGGCTGGGGAATGAGCAGTTCTTC	CATSRESGLGNEQFF
TRBV24-1	TRBD2	TRBJ2-2	-	TGTGCCACCACCCAGACTAGCTTTGGGGAGCTGTTTTTT	CATTQTSFGELFF
TRBV5-5	TRBD2	TRBJ2-3	few	TGCGCCAGCAGCCCGATAGCGGGACGTACGCAGTATTTT	CASSPIAGRTQYF
TRBV5-1	-	TRBJ2-5	-	TGCGCCAGCAGCCCGGACCCCGGGCAAGAGACCCAGTACTTC	CASSPDPGQETQYF
TRBV28	-	TRBJ2-3	-	TGTGCTCACGGGAGAAACACAGATACGCAGTATTTT	CAHGRNTDTQYF
TRBV2	-	TRBJ1-1	-	TGTGCCAGCATCAAGGACGTGAACACTGAAGCTTTCTTT	CASIKDVNTEAFF
TRBV2	TRBD1	TRBJ2-2	many	TGTGCCAGCCGGGGACAGTCGAACACCGGGGAGCTGTTTTTT	CASRGQSNTGELFF
TRBV27	-	TRBJ2-6	-	TGTGCCAGCAGTCCGGGTGGGACATTAGGCTCTGGGGCCAACGTCCTGACTTTC	CASSPGGTLGSGANVLTF
TRBV7-9	-	TRBJ1-2	-	TGTGCCAGCAGCTTAGGAGGCGGGGGGGATAACTATGGCTACACCTTC	CASSLGGGGDNYGYTF
TRBV18	TRBD1	TRBJ1-2	few	TGTGCCAGCTCACCAATGACGAGGGGGCATGATGGCTACACCTTC	CASSPMTRGHDGYTF
TRBV9	TRBD2	TRBJ2-7	many	TGTGCCAGCAGCGTAGGTGGACTAGCAAACTCCTACGAGCAGTACTTC	CASSVGGLANSYEQYF
TRBV12-3/TRBV12-4	TRBD2	TRBJ2-1	-	TGTGCCAGCAGTAGAGGACTAGCGGGAAATGAGCAGTTCTTC	CASSRGLAGNEQFF
TRBV5-1	-	TRBJ2-1	-	TGCGCCAGCAGCTTTAAGGACTATTTGAGCTCCTACAATGAGCAGTTCTTC	CASSFKDYLSSYNEQFF
TRBV15	TRBD1	TRBJ2-7	-	TGTGCCACCAGCAGACCCGACAGGGCTAACGAGCAGTACTTC	CATSRPDRANEQYF
TRBV28	TRBD2	TRBJ2-5	many	TGTGCCAGCATTTCGGCCCCCGGGACTAGCGGGATCCAAGAGACCCAGTACTTC	CASISAPGTSGIQETQYF
TRBV11-2	TRBD2	TRBJ2-1	many	TGTGCCAGCAGCTTAGCTAGCGGCGGCAATGAGCAGTTCTTC	CASSLASGGNEQFF
TRBV20-1	TRBD2	TRBJ2-4	-	TGCAGTGCTAGGAACTCCGGGACTAGGGGAAACATTCAGTACTTC	CSARNSGTRGNIQYF
TRBV12-3/TRBV12-4	TRBD2	TRBJ2-7	many	TGTGCCAGCAGTCTACTAGCGGGATATGGCGAGCAGTACTTC	CASSLLAGYGEQYF
TRBV7-9	-	TRBJ1-2	-	TGTGCCAGCAGCCAAGGAATAACGGCAGACCGCGCCACCTTC	CASSQGITADRATF
TRBV27	TRBD1	TRBJ2-1	few	TGTGCCAGCAGGGATTTACAGGGGGCCTCCTACAATGAGCAGTTCTTC	CASRDLQGASYNEQFF
TRBV28	-	TRBJ1-3	-	TGTGCCAGCAGTTATCGGGACCGGAGAAACACCATATATTTT	CASSYRDRRNTIYF
TRBV20-1	TRBD1	TRBJ2-7	once	TGCAGTGCTAAGGGACAGCTCTACGAGCAGTACTTC	CSAKGQLYEQYF
TRBV20-1	TRBD1	TRBJ1-6	few	TGCAGTGCTAGAGATACGACAGGGTCGAGGTCACCCCTCCACTTT	CSARDTTGSRSPLHF
TRBV2	-	TRBJ1-5	few	TGTGCCAGCAGTGAACTATATGACGGAGGGGGTCAGCCCCAGCATTTT	CASSELYDGGGQPQHF
TRBV7-9	-	TRBJ1-1	-	TGTGCCAGCAGCTTAGCGCCGGGCACTGAAGCTTTCTTT	CASSLAPGTEAFF
TRBV28	-	TRBJ2-7	many	TGTGCCAGCAACCTCCCGGGGGCTAGCTACGAGCAGTACTTC	CASNLPGASYEQYF
TRBV2	-	TRBJ2-1	-	TGTGCCAGCAACCCACAGGGTAATGAGCAGTTCTTC	CASNPQGNEQFF
TRBV4-1	-	TRBJ2-5	-	TGCGCCAGCAGCCAAGATGGGGGGGAGACCCAGTACTTC	CASSQDGGETQYF
TRBV6-1	TRBD2	TRBJ2-3	many	TGTGCCAGCAGTCCACCCCTAACTAGCGGGAACGCAGATACGCAGTATTTT	CASSPPLTSGNADTQYF